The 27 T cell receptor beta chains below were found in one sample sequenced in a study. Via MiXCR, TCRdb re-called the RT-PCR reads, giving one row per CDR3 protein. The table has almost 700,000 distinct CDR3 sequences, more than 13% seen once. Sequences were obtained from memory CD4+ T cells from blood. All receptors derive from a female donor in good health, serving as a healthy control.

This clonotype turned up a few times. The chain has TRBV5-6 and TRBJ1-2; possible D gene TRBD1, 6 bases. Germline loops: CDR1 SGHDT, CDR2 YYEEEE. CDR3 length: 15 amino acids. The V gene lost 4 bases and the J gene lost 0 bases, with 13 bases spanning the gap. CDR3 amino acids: CASSGRGRANYGYTF. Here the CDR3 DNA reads TGTGCCAGCAGCGGCAGGGGCAGAGCTAACTATGGCTACACCTTC.

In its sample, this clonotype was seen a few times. The CDR3 region has the DNA TGTGCCAGCAGCACGATGGACAGGACCGTGGCTTTCTTT. The encoded protein is CASSTMDRTVAFF. This chain joins TRBV7-6 and TRBJ1-1; 7 positions agree with TRBD1. The CDR3 runs to 13 residues. CDR1 and CDR2 (germline): SGHVS, FNYEAQ. V shed 5 bases and J 11 bases; nucleotides not matched to a gene: 11.

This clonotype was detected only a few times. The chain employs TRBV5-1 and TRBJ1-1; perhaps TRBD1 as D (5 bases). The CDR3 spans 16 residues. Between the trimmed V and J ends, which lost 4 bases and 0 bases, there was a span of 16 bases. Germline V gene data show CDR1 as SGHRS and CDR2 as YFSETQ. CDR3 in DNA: TGCGCCAGCAGCGATCCCCCGGGACCCATGAACACTGAAGCTTTCTTT. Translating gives CASSDPPGPMNTEAFF.

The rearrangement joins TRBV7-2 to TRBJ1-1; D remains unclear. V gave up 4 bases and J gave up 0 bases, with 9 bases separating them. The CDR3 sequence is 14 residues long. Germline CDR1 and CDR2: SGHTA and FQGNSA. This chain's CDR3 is CASSYTPVNTEAFF. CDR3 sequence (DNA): TGTGCCAGCAGCTACACACCCGTGAACACTGAAGCTTTCTTT.

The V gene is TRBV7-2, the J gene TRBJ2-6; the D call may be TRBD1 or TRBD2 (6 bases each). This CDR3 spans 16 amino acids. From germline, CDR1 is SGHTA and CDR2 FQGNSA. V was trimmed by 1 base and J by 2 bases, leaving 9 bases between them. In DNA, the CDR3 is TGTGCCAGCAGCTTAGTTGGGGGGCCTGGGGCCAACGTCCTGACTTTC. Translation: CASSLVGGPGANVLTF.

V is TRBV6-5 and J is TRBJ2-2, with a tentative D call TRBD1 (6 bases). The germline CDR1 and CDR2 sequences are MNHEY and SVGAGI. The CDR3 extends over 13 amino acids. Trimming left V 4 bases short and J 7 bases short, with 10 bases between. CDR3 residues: CASSSGQIGELFF. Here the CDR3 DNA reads TGTGCCAGCAGTTCCGGACAGATCGGGGAGCTGTTTTTT.

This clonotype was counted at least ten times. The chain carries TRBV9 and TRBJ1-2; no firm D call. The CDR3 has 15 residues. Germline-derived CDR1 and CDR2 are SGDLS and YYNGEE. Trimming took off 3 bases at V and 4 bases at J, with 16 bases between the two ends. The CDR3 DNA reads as TGTGCCAGCAGCGGAACGGGGTCGGGAAGCTATGGCTACACCTTC. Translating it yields CASSGTGSGSYGYTF.

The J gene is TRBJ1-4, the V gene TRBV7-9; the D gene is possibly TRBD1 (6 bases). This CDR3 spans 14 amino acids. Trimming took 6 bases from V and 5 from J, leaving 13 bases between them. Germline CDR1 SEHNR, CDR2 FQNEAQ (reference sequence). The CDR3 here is CASRRGGLNEKLFF. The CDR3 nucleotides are TGTGCCAGCAGGAGGGGGGGCCTGAATGAAAAACTGTTTTTT. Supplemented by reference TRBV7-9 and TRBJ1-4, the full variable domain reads DTGVSQNPRHKITKRGQNVTFRCDPISEHNRLYWYRQTLGQGPEFLTYFQNEAQLEKSRLLSDRFSAERPKGSFSTLEIQRTEQGDSAMYLCASRRGGLNEKLFFGSGTQLSVL.

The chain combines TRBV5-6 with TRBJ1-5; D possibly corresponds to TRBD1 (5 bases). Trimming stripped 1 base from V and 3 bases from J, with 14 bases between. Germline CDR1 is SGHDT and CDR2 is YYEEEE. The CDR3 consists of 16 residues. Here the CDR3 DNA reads TGTGCCAGCAGCTTGAGGCGAGGGGAAGACAATCAGCCCCAGCATTTT. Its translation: CASSLRRGEDNQPQHF.

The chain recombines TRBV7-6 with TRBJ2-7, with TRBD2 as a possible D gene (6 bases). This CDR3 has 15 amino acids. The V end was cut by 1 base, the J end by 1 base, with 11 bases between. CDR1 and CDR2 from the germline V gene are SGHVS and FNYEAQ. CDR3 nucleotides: TGTGCCAGCAGCTTAGAAGCGGAGGGTTCCTACGAGCAGTACTTC. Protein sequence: CASSLEAEGSYEQYF.

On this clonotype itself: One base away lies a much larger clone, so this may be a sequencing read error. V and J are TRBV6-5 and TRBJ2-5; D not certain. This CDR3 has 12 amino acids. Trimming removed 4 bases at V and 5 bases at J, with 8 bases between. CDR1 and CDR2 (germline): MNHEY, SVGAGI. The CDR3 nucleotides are TGTGCCAGCAGTTCCCCACGCGAGACCCAGTACTTC. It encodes CASSSPRETQYF.

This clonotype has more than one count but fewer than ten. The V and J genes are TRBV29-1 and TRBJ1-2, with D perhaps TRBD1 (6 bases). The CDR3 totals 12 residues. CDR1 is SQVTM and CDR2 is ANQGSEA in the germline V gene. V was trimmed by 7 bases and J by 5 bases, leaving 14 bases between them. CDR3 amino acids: CSAHREWYGYTF. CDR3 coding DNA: TGCAGCGCTCACAGGGAATGGTATGGCTACACCTTC.

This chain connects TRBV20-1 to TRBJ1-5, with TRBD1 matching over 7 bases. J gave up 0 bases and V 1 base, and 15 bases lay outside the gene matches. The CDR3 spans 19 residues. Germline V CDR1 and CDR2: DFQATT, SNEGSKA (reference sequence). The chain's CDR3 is CSARAFLGTEVYSNQPQHF. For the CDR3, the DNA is TGCAGTGCTAGAGCTTTCTTGGGGACAGAGGTATATAGCAATCAGCCCCAGCATTTT.

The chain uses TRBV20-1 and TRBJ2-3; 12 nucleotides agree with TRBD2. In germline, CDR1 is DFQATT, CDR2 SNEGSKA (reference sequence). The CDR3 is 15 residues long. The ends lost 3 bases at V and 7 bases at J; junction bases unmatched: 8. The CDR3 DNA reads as TGCAGTGCTAGTAGGTCGACTAGCGGGAGAAATACGCAGTATTTT. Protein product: CSASRSTSGRNTQYF.

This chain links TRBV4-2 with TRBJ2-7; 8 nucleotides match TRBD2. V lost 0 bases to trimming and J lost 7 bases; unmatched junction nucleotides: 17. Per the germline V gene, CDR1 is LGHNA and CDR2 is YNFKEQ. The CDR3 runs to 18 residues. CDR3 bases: TGTGCCAGCAGCCAAGATCAGACGGCGGGAGGAGGCACCGGGGAGCAGTACTTC. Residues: CASSQDQTAGGGTGEQYF.

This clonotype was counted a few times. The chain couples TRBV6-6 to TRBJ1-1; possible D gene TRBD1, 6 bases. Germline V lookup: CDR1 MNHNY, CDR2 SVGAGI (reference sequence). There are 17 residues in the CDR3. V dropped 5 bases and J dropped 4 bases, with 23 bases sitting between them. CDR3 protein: CASSLHSQVQGSTEAFF. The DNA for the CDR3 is TGTGCCAGCAGTCTCCATTCGCAGGTACAGGGCAGCACTGAAGCTTTCTTT.

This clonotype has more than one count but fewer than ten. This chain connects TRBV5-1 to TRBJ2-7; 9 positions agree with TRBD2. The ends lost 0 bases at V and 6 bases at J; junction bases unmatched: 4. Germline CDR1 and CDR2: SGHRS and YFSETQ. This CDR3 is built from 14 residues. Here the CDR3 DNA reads TGCGCCAGCAGCTTGGCCACGACTAGCGGCGAGCAGTACTTC. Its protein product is CASSLATTSGEQYF.

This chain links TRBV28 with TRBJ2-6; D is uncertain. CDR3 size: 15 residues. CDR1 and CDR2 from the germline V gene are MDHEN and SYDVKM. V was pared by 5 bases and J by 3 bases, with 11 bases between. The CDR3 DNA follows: TGTGCCAGCAGTATACCGGACGGTGGGGCCAACGTCCTGACTTTC. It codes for CASSIPDGGANVLTF.

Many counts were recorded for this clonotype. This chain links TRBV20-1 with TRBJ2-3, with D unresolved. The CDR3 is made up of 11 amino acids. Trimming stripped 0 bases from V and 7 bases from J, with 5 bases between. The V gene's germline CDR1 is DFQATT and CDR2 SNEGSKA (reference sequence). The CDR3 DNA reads TGCAGTGCTAGAGATTCCTATACGCAGTATTTT. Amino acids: CSARDSYTQYF.

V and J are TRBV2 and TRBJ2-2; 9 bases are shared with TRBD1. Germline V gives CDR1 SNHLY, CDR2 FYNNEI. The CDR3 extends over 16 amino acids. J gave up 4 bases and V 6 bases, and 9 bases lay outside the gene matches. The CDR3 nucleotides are TGTGCCAGCAGGGTACAGGGGGCGAGTCTCACCGGGGAGCTGTTTTTT. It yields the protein CASRVQGASLTGELFF.

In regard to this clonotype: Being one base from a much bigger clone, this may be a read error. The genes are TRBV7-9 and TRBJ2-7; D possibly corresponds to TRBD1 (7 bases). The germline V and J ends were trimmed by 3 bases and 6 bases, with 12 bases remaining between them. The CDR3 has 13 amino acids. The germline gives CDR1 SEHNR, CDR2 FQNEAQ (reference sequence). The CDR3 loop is CASSFLQGGEQYF. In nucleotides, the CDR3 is TGTGCCAGCAGCTTTCTCCAGGGGGGCGAGCAGTACTTC.

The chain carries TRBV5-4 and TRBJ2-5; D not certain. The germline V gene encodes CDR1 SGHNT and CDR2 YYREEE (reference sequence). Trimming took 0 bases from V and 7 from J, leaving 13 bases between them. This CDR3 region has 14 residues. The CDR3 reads CASSLAEVPGTQYF. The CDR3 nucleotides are TGTGCCAGCAGCTTGGCCGAGGTCCCAGGGACCCAGTACTTC.

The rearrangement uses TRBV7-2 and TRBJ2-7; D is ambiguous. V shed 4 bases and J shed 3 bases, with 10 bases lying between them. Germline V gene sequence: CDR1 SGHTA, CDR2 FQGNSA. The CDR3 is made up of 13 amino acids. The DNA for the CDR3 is TGTGCCAGCAGCTCTCCGCAGGTCTACGAGCAGTACTTC. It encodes CASSSPQVYEQYF.

CDR3 sequence reads: CASSLGKSYEQFF. The CDR3 region has the DNA TGTGCCAGCAGCTTGGGGAAAAGTTATGAGCAGTTCTTC. This sequence joins TRBV5-8 and TRBJ2-1; D is ambiguous. Per the germline V gene, CDR1 is SGHTS and CDR2 is YDEGEE. V gave up 0 bases and J gave up 8 bases, with 9 bases separating them. The CDR3 extends over 13 amino acids.

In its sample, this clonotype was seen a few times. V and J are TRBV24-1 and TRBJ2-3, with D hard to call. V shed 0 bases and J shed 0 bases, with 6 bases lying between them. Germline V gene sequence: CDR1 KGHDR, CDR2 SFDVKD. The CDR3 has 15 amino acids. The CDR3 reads CATSDLGDSTDTQYF. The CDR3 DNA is TGTGCCACCAGTGATTTGGGGGATAGCACAGATACGCAGTATTTT.

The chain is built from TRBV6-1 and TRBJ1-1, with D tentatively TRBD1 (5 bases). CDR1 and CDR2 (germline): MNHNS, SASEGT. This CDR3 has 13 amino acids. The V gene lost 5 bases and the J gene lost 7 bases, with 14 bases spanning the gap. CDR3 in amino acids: CASSPRGGREAFF. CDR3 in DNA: TGTGCCAGCAGTCCCCGGGGCGGGCGTGAAGCTTTCTTT.

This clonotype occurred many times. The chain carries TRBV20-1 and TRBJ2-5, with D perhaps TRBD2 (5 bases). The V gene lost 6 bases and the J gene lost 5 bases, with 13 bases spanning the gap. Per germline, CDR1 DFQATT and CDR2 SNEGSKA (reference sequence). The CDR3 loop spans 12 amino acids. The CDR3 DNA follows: TGCAGTGCCCGTCTTTGGGAGGAGACCCAGTACTTC. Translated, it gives CSARLWEETQYF.